This record covers a single T cell receptor (beta chain). Germline CDR1 and CDR2: SGHTA and FQGTGA. Trimming left V 5 bases short and J 7 bases short, with 20 bases between. CDR3 size: 15 residues. CD8+ and CD4+ T cells from blood underwent TCR beta sequencing, which was carried out in a high-throughput format. Negative isolation was used for CD8+ and CD4+ T cells, and FACS enrichment was applied to TEMRA cells. An input of 0.5 to 1 ug of RNA was subjected to reverse transcription using random hexamers. TCRdb ran MiXCR on the immunoSEQ multiplex PCR reads and lists one entry per CDR3 protein. This table holds some 180,000 distinct CDR3 sequences, 85% to 95% found once. This sample is drawn from a study of CD8 T cells in Susac syndrome.

The TCR comes from a human donor with Susac syndrome. Sequencing input: CD4+ T cells from PBMCs. The chain links TRBV7-3 to TRBJ1-2; TRBD1 is a possible D gene (5 bases). The DNA of the CDR3 is TGTGCCAGCAGCCCCTCGGGGGGTGCGGAGTTTGGCTACACCTTC. Its translation is CASSPSGGAEFGYTF.